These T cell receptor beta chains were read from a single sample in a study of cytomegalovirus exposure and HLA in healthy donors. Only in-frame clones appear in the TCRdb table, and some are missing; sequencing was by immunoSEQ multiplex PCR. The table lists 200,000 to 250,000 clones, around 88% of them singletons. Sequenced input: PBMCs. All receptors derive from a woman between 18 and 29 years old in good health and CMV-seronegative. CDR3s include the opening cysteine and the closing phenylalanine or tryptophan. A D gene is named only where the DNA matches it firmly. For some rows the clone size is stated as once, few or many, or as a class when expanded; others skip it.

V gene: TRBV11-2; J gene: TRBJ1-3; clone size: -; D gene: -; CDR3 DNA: TGTGCCAGCAGCTCAACAGGGAACTCTGGAAACACCATATATTTT; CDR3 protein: CASSSTGNSGNTIYF
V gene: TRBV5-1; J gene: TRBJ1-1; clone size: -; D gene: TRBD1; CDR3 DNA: TGCGCCAGCAGCAACCGGGACAGTGAAGCTTTCTTT; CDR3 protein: CASSNRDSEAFF
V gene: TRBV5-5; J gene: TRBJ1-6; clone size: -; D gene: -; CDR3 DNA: TGTGCCAGCAGCTTGATCGGCAGGGGAAATTCACCCCTCCACTTT; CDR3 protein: CASSLIGRGNSPLHF
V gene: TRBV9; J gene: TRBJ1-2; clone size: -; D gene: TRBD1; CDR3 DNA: TGTGCCAGCAGCGGACGACAGGGTGGCTACACCTTC; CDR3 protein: CASSGRQGGYTF
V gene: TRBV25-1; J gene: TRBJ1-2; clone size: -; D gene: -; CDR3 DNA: TGTGCCAGCAGTTGGGCAGGGCCGCTCTATGGCTACACCTTC; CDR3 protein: CASSWAGPLYGYTF
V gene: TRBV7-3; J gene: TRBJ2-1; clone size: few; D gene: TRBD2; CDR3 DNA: TGTGCCAGCTCGACGGGAGGGGAGCAGTTCTTC; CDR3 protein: CASSTGGEQFF
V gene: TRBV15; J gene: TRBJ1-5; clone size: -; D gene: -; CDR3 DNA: TGTGCCACGCGGGAAGACTTAGGGGGCAATCAGCCCCAGCATTTT; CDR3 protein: CATREDLGGNQPQHF
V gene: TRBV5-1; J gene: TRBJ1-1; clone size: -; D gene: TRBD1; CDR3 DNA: TGCGCCAGCCTCCGGACAGGGGAGAACACTGAAGCTTTCTTT; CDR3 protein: CASLRTGENTEAFF
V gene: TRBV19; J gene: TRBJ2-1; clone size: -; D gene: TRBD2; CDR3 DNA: TGTGCCAGTAGTATAGTGCTAGCGGGAGGGGAGCAGTTCTTC; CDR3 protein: CASSIVLAGGEQFF
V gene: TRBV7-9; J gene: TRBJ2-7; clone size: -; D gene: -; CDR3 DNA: TGTGCCAGCAGCTCCACCGGGGGAATCTCCTACGAGCAGTACTTC; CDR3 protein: CASSSTGGISYEQYF
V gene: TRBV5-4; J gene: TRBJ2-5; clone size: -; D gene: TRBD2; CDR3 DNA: TGTGCCAGCAGCTCCAAACTAGCGGAGACCCAGTACTTC; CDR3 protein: CASSSKLAETQYF
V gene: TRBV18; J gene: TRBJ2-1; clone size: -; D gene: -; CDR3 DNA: TGTGCCAGCTCACCCTACCCGGGGCAGGGGAATGAGCAGTTCTTC; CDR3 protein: CASSPYPGQGNEQFF
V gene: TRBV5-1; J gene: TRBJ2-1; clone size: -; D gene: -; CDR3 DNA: TGCGCCAGCAGCTCTCCAGCTGTAAGCCTGAGGTACAATGAGCAGTTCTTC; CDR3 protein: CASSSPAVSLRYNEQFF
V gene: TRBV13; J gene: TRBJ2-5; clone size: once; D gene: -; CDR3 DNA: TGCGCTACCGGTGGGGGACCAGGGGGGGAGACCCAGTACTTC; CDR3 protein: CATGGGPGGETQYF
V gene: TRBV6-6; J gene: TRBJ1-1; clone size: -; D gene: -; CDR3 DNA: TGTGCCAGCAGTGATCCGGACGGGGTGACTGAAGCTTTCTTT; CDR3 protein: CASSDPDGVTEAFF
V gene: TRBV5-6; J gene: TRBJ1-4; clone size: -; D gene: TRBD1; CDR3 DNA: TGTGCCAGCAGCACTCCAGGACAGGGGTTTTCAGCAACTAATGAAAAACTGTTTTTT; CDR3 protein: CASSTPGQGFSATNEKLFF
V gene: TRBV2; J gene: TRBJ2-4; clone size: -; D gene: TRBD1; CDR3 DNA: TGTGCCAGCAGTATACAGGGGGGAAACATTCAGTACTTC; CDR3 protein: CASSIQGGNIQYF